Listed below are T cell receptor beta chains from one sample, sequenced in a study of blood T cell repertoires in COVID-19. Assay: immunoSEQ multiplex PCR; the TCRdb copy retains only in-frame clones and omits some. The sample yields nearly 250,000 clones, 70% to 90% seen once. The sequenced sample consisted of PBMCs or T cells enriched from blood (not recorded which). All receptors come from a man in his forties or fifties who had been exposed to COVID-19. CDR3s include the opening cysteine and the closing phenylalanine or tryptophan. The D gene is left open where the match is weak. Clone size, where shown, is once, few, many, or a class for clones that have expanded.

cdr3_nt cdr3_aa clone_size d_call j_call v_call
TGTGCCAGCAGCGCCCGACAGGGCCACTCCTACGAGCAGTACTTC CASSARQGHSYEQYF . TRBD1 TRBJ2-7 TRBV5-4
TGCGCCAGCAGCTTGGCAGGCCAGGCCCAAGAGACCCAGTACTTC CASSLAGQAQETQYF . . TRBJ2-5 TRBV5-1
TGTGCCAGCACAGGGACAGTCTACGAGCAGTACTTC CASTGTVYEQYF once TRBD1 TRBJ2-7 TRBV28
TGCGCCAGCAGCCCCTCCCCTCTAGTTCCCACAGATACGCAGTATTTT CASSPSPLVPTDTQYF once . TRBJ2-3 TRBV4-1
TGTGCCTGGGCAGACAGGGGAGATCAGCCCCAGCATTTT CAWADRGDQPQHF once TRBD1 TRBJ1-5 TRBV30
TGTGCCAGCAGCCCAGGCCTAGCGGAGACCCAGTACTTC CASSPGLAETQYF . . TRBJ2-5 TRBV7-3
TGTGCCAGCAGCTTGGCCATGGCGGCCTCTAGCAATCAGCCCCAGCATTTT CASSLAMAASSNQPQHF . . TRBJ1-5 TRBV5-8
TGTGCCAGCAGTGAAGACAGGGGCTATGGCTACACCTTC CASSEDRGYGYTF . TRBD1 TRBJ1-2 TRBV6-1
TGTGCCAGCAGTGAAGTATTTTCAGGGTATTCGAAAATTAACTATGGCTACACCTTC CASSEVFSGYSKINYGYTF . . TRBJ1-2 TRBV2
TGTGCCAGCAGTGGTTCTATGGGGAGGGGGTGGAATGAGCAGTTCTTC CASSGSMGRGWNEQFF . . TRBJ2-1 TRBV25-1
TGCGCCAGCAGCTTGGAGGTAGTAGCGGGCACAGATACGCAGTATTTT CASSLEVVAGTDTQYF . . TRBJ2-3 TRBV5-1
TGTGCCAGCAGCACCCGAGCCTTGGGCATTGAAGGCTACACCTTC CASSTRALGIEGYTF once . TRBJ1-2 TRBV3-1/TRBV3-2
TGTGCCAGCAGTGGACAGGGGGCCACAGATACGCAGTATTTT CASSGQGATDTQYF . TRBD1 TRBJ2-3 TRBV6-4
TGTGCCAGCAGGCAGGGGGCGGTTGGTGGCTACACCTTC CASRQGAVGGYTF . TRBD1 TRBJ1-2 TRBV6-5
TGTGCCAGTAGTATAGTCGGCGGCAACTATGGCTACACCTTC CASSIVGGNYGYTF . . TRBJ1-2 TRBV19
TGTGCCAGCAGTTTAGGGGAGCATGAGCAGTTCTTC CASSLGEHEQFF once . TRBJ2-1 TRBV28
TGCGCCAGCAAACGGCGGCTAGGGACAGGGAACGAGCAGTACTTC CASKRRLGTGNEQYF . TRBD1 TRBJ2-7 TRBV5-1
TGTGCTAGTGGTTTGGAACTAGCGGGGACCGGGGAGCTGTTTTTT CASGLELAGTGELFF . TRBD2 TRBJ2-2 TRBV12-5
TGCGCCAGCAGCACGGGGTACAATGAGCAGTTCTTC CASSTGYNEQFF . . TRBJ2-1 TRBV10-1
TGTGCCAGCAGCGTAGAGGACAGGGGGCGAGGCTATGGCTACACCTTC CASSVEDRGRGYGYTF . TRBD1 TRBJ1-2 TRBV9
TGCAGCGTTCTTGGGCTGAAGGTATCGAACACTGAAGCTTTCTTT CSVLGLKVSNTEAFF . . TRBJ1-1 TRBV29-1
TGCGCCAGCAGCGACCAGGGTGGCAATCAGCCCCAGCATTTT CASSDQGGNQPQHF . . TRBJ1-5 TRBV5-1
TGTGCCAGCAGCCGACAGGGGAGCTCCTACAATGAGCAGTTCTTC CASSRQGSSYNEQFF . TRBD1 TRBJ2-1 TRBV11-3
TGCGCCAGCAGCCTAGACAGGACGGGGAATTCACCCCTCCACTTT CASSLDRTGNSPLHF . . TRBJ1-6 TRBV4-1
TGTGCCAGCAGTTGGACAGCTATTGGAAACACCATATATTTT CASSWTAIGNTIYF . . TRBJ1-3 TRBV27
TGTGCCAGCAACCAAGCCGACCGGGGTACTGAAGCTTTCTTT CASNQADRGTEAFF . . TRBJ1-1 TRBV3-1/TRBV3-2
TGTGCCAGCAGCTTAGGAGGGAGCTCCTATAATTCACCCCTCCACTTT CASSLGGSSYNSPLHF . . TRBJ1-6 TRBV7-6
TGTGCCAGCAGCTTAACTGGCGGCGGCTCTGGAAACACCATATATTTT CASSLTGGGSGNTIYF . . TRBJ1-3 TRBV7-3
TGTGCCAGCAGGAGGAAGCGGGACGTAGAGACCCAGTACTTC CASRRKRDVETQYF . TRBD2 TRBJ2-5 TRBV6-5
TGTGCCAGCAGCTTACGGACTAGCGGGAGGCCCGATGAGCAGTTCTTC CASSLRTSGRPDEQFF . TRBD2 TRBJ2-1 TRBV5-4
TGTGCCAGCAGTTTCCGGTCGAACACTGAAGCTTTCTTT CASSFRSNTEAFF . . TRBJ1-1 TRBV28
TGTGCCAGTAAGGGAGTAGCGGGGGTGATAACAGATACGCAGTATTTT CASKGVAGVITDTQYF . TRBD2 TRBJ2-3 TRBV19
TGTGCCAGCAGCCCCACAGGGGATCTACGAAGTAACTATGGCTACACCTTC CASSPTGDLRSNYGYTF . TRBD1 TRBJ1-2 TRBV7-9
TGTGCCAGAAGCTTTCGGAGACAGGGGGCTGGGAATGAGCAGTTCTTC CARSFRRQGAGNEQFF . TRBD1 TRBJ2-1 TRBV5-3
TGTGCCACCAGCAGAGGGCTAGCGGAGACCCAGTACTTC CATSRGLAETQYF . . TRBJ2-5 TRBV15
TGTGCCAGCAGTCTGCGATGGACAGGGGGCGGCTATGGCTACACCTTC CASSLRWTGGGYGYTF . TRBD1 TRBJ1-2 TRBV27
TGTGCCAGCAGCTCCGTAGCGGGGGGGGGCACCGGGGAGCTGTTTTTT CASSSVAGGGTGELFF . TRBD2 TRBJ2-2 TRBV7-2
TGTGCCAGCAGTCGAACAGGGGCGGGCTATGGCTACACCTTC CASSRTGAGYGYTF . TRBD1 TRBJ1-2 TRBV28
TGTGCCAGCAGCCCGAGACAGGGCACCACCTCTGGGGCCAACGTCCTGACTTTC CASSPRQGTTSGANVLTF . TRBD1 TRBJ2-6 TRBV28
TGTGCCAGCCTTAAGCTAGGGGTCGACAATCAGCCCCAGCATTTT CASLKLGVDNQPQHF . . TRBJ1-5 TRBV6-5
TGTGCCATCAGGGACAGGGGCGCCGGGGAGCTGTTTTTT CAIRDRGAGELFF . TRBD1 TRBJ2-2 TRBV10-3
TGTGCCAGCTCCCCGGGGACTGAAGCTTTCTTT CASSPGTEAFF once . TRBJ1-1 TRBV18
TGTGCCAGCAGCGGTCGGACATCCGGGGAGCTGTTTTTT CASSGRTSGELFF . . TRBJ2-2 TRBV9
TGTGCCAGCAGCCAAGAGGATTGGGGGGGAACTGAAGCTTTCTTT CASSQEDWGGTEAFF . . TRBJ1-1 TRBV4-2
TGCAGCGTTGAGACTAGTGCTGGGGAGACCCAGTACTTC CSVETSAGETQYF once . TRBJ2-5 TRBV29-1
TGTGCCAGCAGCAAACCGGGACAGGGAGGATCACCCCTCCACTTT CASSKPGQGGSPLHF . TRBD1 TRBJ1-6 TRBV28
TGTGCCAGCAGCTTTAGCGGGACGGATACGCAGTATTTT CASSFSGTDTQYF . TRBD2 TRBJ2-3 TRBV13
TGTGCCAGCAGCTTAGATCGCACAGAGACTGGAAACACCATATATTTT CASSLDRTETGNTIYF once . TRBJ1-3 TRBV11-2
TGTGCCAGCAGCGGGACCGGGGGATGGGAGACCCAGTACTTC CASSGTGGWETQYF once . TRBJ2-5 TRBV5-6
TGTGCCAGCTCACTTAGCCCGACGGGGAGCAATCAGCCCCAGCATTTT CASSLSPTGSNQPQHF once . TRBJ1-5 TRBV18
TGCGCCAGCAGCCAACAGGGAGAGGGTTCACCCCTCCACTTT CASSQQGEGSPLHF . . TRBJ1-6 TRBV5-1
TGTGCTAGTGGTGTCCGCAGCCTAGCGGGAGGGCCAACAGATACGCAGTATTTT CASGVRSLAGGPTDTQYF . TRBD2 TRBJ2-3 TRBV12-5
TGCGCCAGCAGCTCCCAGGGCGGGGGGGGCACAGATACGCAGTATTTT CASSSQGGGGTDTQYF . TRBD2 TRBJ2-3 TRBV5-1